The 6 T cell receptor beta chains below come from one sample, sequenced in a study of T cells in Graves' hyperthyroidism and ophthalmopathy. There were TCR beta CDR3 regions amplified from RNA transcripts. The TCR CDR3 was amplified in a first-round RT-PCR using the HTBI primer set. TCRdb fed the multiplex PCR reads into MiXCR, producing one record per CDR3 protein. This table has a few hundred thousand distinct CDR3 sequences, 12% to 15% appearing once. The material sequenced was blood. Receptors were obtained from a woman in her thirties or forties with Graves' hyperthyroidism.

This clonotype was counted only a few times. J is TRBJ2-4 and V is TRBV12-3 or TRBV12-4; 7 bases line up with TRBD2. This CDR3 contains 15 residues. V lost 3 bases, J lost 3 bases, and 5 bases stayed unmatched. In nucleotides, the CDR3 is TGTGCCAGCAGTTTGAGCGGGAAGTACAAAAACATTCAGTACTTC. This encodes CASSLSGKYKNIQYF.

This clonotype has a handful of counts. Since a much larger clone is just one base distant, this may be a read error. The chain links TRBV12-3 or TRBV12-4 to TRBJ2-1; D is undetermined. The CDR3 covers 15 residues. CDR3 amino acids: CASSLGPRPYNGQFF. The CDR3 coding sequence is TGTGCCAGCAGTTTAGGCCCTCGGCCCTACAATGGGCAGTTCTTC.

This clonotype was detected ten times or more. This chain uses TRBV12-3 or TRBV12-4 with TRBJ2-3; tentative D call: TRBD2 (6 bases). V lost 6 bases and J 2 bases, leaving 15 bases between the germline ends. This CDR3 is built from 15 residues. This CDR3 reads CASSPPSGFTDTQYF. The CDR3 region has the DNA TGTGCCAGCAGCCCACCAAGCGGGTTCACAGATACGCAGTATTTT.

This clonotype has ten or more counts. The V gene is TRBV5-6, the J gene TRBJ2-1; TRBD2 agrees at 8 bases. In germline, CDR1 is SGHDT, CDR2 YYEEEE. This CDR3 contains 14 residues. J lost 5 bases, V lost 4 bases, and 5 bases had no gene match. The CDR3 sequence: CASSVRGGHNEQFF. The CDR3 region has the DNA TGTGCCAGCAGCGTACGGGGGGGGCACAATGAGCAGTTCTTC. The full variable domain, in which reference TRBV5-6 and TRBJ2-1 provide the parts outside the CDR3, is DAGVTQSPTHLIKTRGQQVTLRCSPKSGHDTVSWYQQALGQGPQFIFQYYEEEERQRGNFPDRFSGHQFPNYSSELNVNALLLGDSALYLCASSVRGGHNEQFFGPGTRLTVL.

The rearrangement joins TRBV5-1 to TRBJ2-5; 11 nucleotides agree with TRBD1. The V segment lost 4 bases and the J segment 5 bases; nucleotides outside the gene matches: 7. The CDR3 loop spans 15 amino acids. Per germline, CDR1 SGHRS and CDR2 YFSETQ. The chain's CDR3 is CASSARTGGAETQYF. Here the CDR3 DNA reads TGCGCCAGCAGCGCCCGGACAGGGGGCGCCGAGACCCAGTACTTC.

The chain uses TRBV9 and TRBJ2-3; D unresolved. CDR3 size: 15 residues. Germline-derived CDR1 and CDR2 are SGDLS and YYNGEE. Trimming stripped 0 bases from V and 5 bases from J, with 13 bases between. This CDR3 reads CASSVDGPVGDTQYF. The CDR3 nucleotides are TGTGCCAGCAGCGTAGACGGCCCCGTTGGAGATACGCAGTATTTT. Based on the CDR3 plus reference TRBV9 and TRBJ2-3, the full variable domain is DSGVTQTPKHLITATGQRVTLRCSPRSGDLSVYWYQQSLDQGLQFLIQYYNGEERAKGNILERFSAQQFPDLHSELNLSSLELGDSALYFCASSVDGPVGDTQYFGPGTRLTVL.